Each of the 30 T cell receptor beta chains below was sequenced from the same sample in a study of control samples from healthy donors and cancer patients (dated by TCRdb to about 2020). Libraries were constructed by the immunoSEQ multiplex PCR assay. TCRdb obtained this table from immuneACCESS and retained in-frame rearrangements with V and J assigned. These tables miss some clones; where compared with another copy, unresolved V genes account for less than half of the shortfall, and the remainder is unexplained. For this sample there are 100,000 to 150,000 clones; about 93% appear just once. The ten largest clones represent 2.5% of the sample. The sample was blood. These receptors all come from a man aged 35-49 years in good health.

This clone appeared a few times. This rearrangement joins TRBV5-6 to TRBJ2-4, with D possibly TRBD2 on 5 matching bases. CDR1 SGHDT and CDR2 YYEEEE come from the germline V gene. With 0 bases removed from V and 10 bases from J, the gap between germline ends came to 23 bases. This CDR3 comprises 17 residues. For the CDR3, the DNA is TGTGCCAGCAGCTTGGGGATAGAGCTCGCGGGTCGGGTAATTCAGTACTTC. It codes for CASSLGIELAGRVIQYF.

The chain couples TRBV3-1 (or the pseudogene TRBV3-2) to TRBJ1-5; D uncertain. The CDR3 runs 17 residues. Germline CDR1 LGHDT, CDR2 YNNKEL (reference sequence). V was pared by 0 bases and J by 2 bases, with 14 bases between. The CDR3 DNA reads TGTGCCAGCAGCCAAGAAGAAGGAGCTGGGGGCAATCAGCCCCAGCATTTT. Translation: CASSQEEGAGGNQPQHF.

V gene TRBV9 combines with J gene TRBJ2-1; 7 bases match TRBD1. CDR3 length: 15 amino acids. The V segment lost 0 bases and the J segment 8 bases; nucleotides outside the gene matches: 8. CDR1 and CDR2 from the germline V gene are SGDLS and YYNGEE. The CDR3 bases are TGTGCCAGCAGCGTAGGGGCAGGGGGTACGCATGAGCAGTTCTTC. This encodes CASSVGAGGTHEQFF.

The V call is TRBV6-5, the J call TRBJ1-2; D unresolved. Germline V lookup: CDR1 MNHEY, CDR2 SVGAGI. The ends were cut back, 7 bases at V and 8 bases at J, with 14 bases in the middle. The CDR3 contains 12 residues. The chain's CDR3 is CASTKEGFGYTF. The CDR3 nucleotides read TGTGCCAGCACTAAGGAGGGTTTCGGCTACACCTTC.

The chain uses TRBV29-1 and TRBJ1-4, with TRBD1 matching over 8 bases. CDR1 is SQVTM and CDR2 is ANQGSEA in the germline V gene. The trim removed 3 bases at V and 7 bases at J, leaving 1 base unmatched. The CDR3 has 12 residues. CDR3 coding DNA: TGCAGCGTTGACACAGGGGGTGAAAAACTGTTTTTT. This codes for CSVDTGGEKLFF.

The V call is TRBV5-1, the J call TRBJ1-3; D remains ambiguous. The CDR3 totals 14 residues. The V end lost 0 bases, the J end lost 2 bases, and 6 bases lay between the germline ends. Per the germline V gene, CDR1 is SGHRS and CDR2 is YFSETQ. This CDR3 is CASSLGHPGNTIYF. The CDR3 DNA reads TGCGCCAGCAGCTTGGGACACCCTGGAAACACCATATATTTT.

This clone has a single count. V and J are TRBV7-9 and TRBJ2-5; D is unresolved. V shed 3 bases and J shed 7 bases, with 6 bases lying between them. Germline-derived CDR1 and CDR2 are SEHNR and FQNEAQ (reference sequence). CDR3 length: 11 residues. CDR3 loop: CASSFTGTQYF. CDR3 DNA sequence: TGTGCCAGCAGCTTTACCGGGACCCAGTACTTC.

V and J are TRBV7-3 and TRBJ1-2; 8 bases line up with TRBD1. Germline CDR1 is SGHTA and CDR2 is FQGTGA. V trimming: 5 bases; J trimming: 4 bases; junction bases outside the gene matches: 6. The CDR3 is 14 amino acids. DNA for the CDR3: TGTGCCAGCAGCCGGGAACAGGGGGGCTATGGCTACACCTTC. As protein: CASSREQGGYGYTF.

This chain joins TRBV19 and TRBJ1-1; no clear D gene. Germline V CDR1 and CDR2: LNHDA, SQIVND (reference sequence). V was cut by 1 base and J by 3 bases, with 6 bases left in between. This CDR3 comprises 13 residues. The CDR3, as DNA: TGTGCCAGTAGTATAGTGCAGTACACTGAAGCTTTCTTT. Protein: CASSIVQYTEAFF.

The chain links TRBV10-3 to TRBJ1-5; no reliable D call. CDR1 and CDR2 from the germline V gene are ENHRY and SYGVKD. V gave up 3 bases and J gave up 7 bases, with 16 bases separating them. The CDR3 has 15 amino acids. The CDR3 nucleotides are TGTGCCATCAGTGATGCTCCCCTGGAAGGGCAGCCCCAGCATTTT. Encoded protein: CAISDAPLEGQPQHF.

This clone has only a few counts. The V call is TRBV6-6, the J call TRBJ1-1; no definite D call. Trimming removed 5 bases from V and 6 bases from J, with 16 bases in between. There are 14 residues in the CDR3. The V gene's germline CDR1 is MNHNY and CDR2 SVGAGI (reference sequence). This CDR3 is CASSPSGGIAEAFF. DNA for the CDR3: TGTGCCAGCAGTCCCTCGGGTGGGATAGCTGAAGCTTTCTTT.

The rearrangement joins TRBV14 to TRBJ2-7; unclear D gene. V was trimmed by 0 bases and J by 6 bases, leaving 15 bases between them. The CDR3 sequence is 15 residues long. Germline lookup yields CDR1 SGHDN and CDR2 FVKESK. For the CDR3, the DNA is TGTGCCAGCAGCCAAGAATTCGGGCCACGAGGCGAGCAGTACTTC. Translating it yields CASSQEFGPRGEQYF.

The rearrangement joins TRBV10-3 to TRBJ2-1, with TRBD1 as a possible D gene (6 bases). The CDR3 runs to 15 residues. The V end was cut by 5 bases, the J end by 9 bases, with 20 bases between. Per the germline V gene, CDR1 is ENHRY and CDR2 is SYGVKD. CDR3 in DNA: TGTGCCATCAGTACTTTGGTGGGGGCCTCGGGTGAGCAGTTCTTC. It yields the protein CAISTLVGASGEQFF.

This chain links TRBV5-1 with TRBJ1-5; D remains unclear. Germline CDR1 SGHRS, CDR2 YFSETQ. Trimming removed 2 bases from V and 2 bases from J, with 8 bases in between. The length of the CDR3 is 14 residues. CDR3 DNA sequence: TGCGCCAGCAGCTTTGGTGGGCGCAATCAGCCCCAGCATTTT. Its translation is CASSFGGRNQPQHF.

The rearrangement links TRBV6-6 to TRBJ2-7, with unresolved D. This CDR3 spans 14 amino acids. The germline gives CDR1 MNHNY, CDR2 SVGAGI (reference sequence). V lost 0 bases, J lost 1 base, and 7 bases lay in between. CDR3 bases: TGTGCCAGCAGTTACTCGACGGTGTCCTACGAGCAGTACTTC. Amino acids: CASSYSTVSYEQYF.

The rearrangement joins TRBV7-3 to TRBJ2-3; 7 bases line up with TRBD1. The CDR3 is 15 amino acids. Losses at the gene ends were 4 bases for V and 0 bases for J; bases not matched to a gene: 4. Per germline, CDR1 SGHTA and CDR2 FQGTGA. As DNA, the CDR3 is TGTGCCAGCAGCTCCCCGGGACAGAGCACAGATACGCAGTATTTT. It specifies CASSSPGQSTDTQYF.

The V and J genes are TRBV5-4 and TRBJ2-7; tentatively, D is TRBD1 (6 bases). Germline values: CDR1 SGHNT, CDR2 YYREEE (reference sequence). Between the trimmed V and J ends, which lost 3 bases and 2 bases, there was a span of 18 bases. The CDR3 length is 16 residues. Here the CDR3 reads CASSSYYEGVPYEQYF. The CDR3 DNA follows: TGTGCCAGCAGCTCCTATTACGAGGGGGTACCCTACGAGCAGTACTTC.

The chain combines TRBV5-1 with TRBJ2-1, with D unresolved. Trimming took 2 bases from V and 2 from J, leaving 11 bases between them. Germline CDR1 is SGHRS and CDR2 is YFSETQ. The CDR3 contains 15 residues. The CDR3 spells CASSLPTSTYNEQFF. The CDR3, as DNA: TGCGCCAGCAGCTTACCTACCAGCACCTACAATGAGCAGTTCTTC.

The chain joins TRBV28 to TRBJ1-2; TRBD1 might be the D (5 bases). V was shortened by 1 base and J by 6 bases, with 21 bases between the two germline ends. CDR1 is MDHEN, CDR2 SYDVKM, per germline. CDR3 size: 17 residues. The CDR3 here is CASSLLSMSGVIDGYTF. CDR3 DNA: TGTGCCAGCAGTTTATTATCCATGTCGGGGGTAATAGATGGCTACACCTTC.

The chain is built from TRBV11-2 and TRBJ1-1; the D gene is possibly TRBD1 (6 bases). The CDR3 is 13 amino acids. V was pared by 6 bases and J by 4 bases, with 12 bases between. The germline V gene has CDR1 SGHAT and CDR2 FQNNGV. The CDR3 bases are TGTGCCAGCAGATATAGGGGGGTCACTGAAGCTTTCTTT. This translates into CASRYRGVTEAFF.

The chain recombines TRBV9 with TRBJ2-7, with unresolved D. The CDR3 has 15 amino acids. Deletions cut 3 bases from V and 2 bases from J, with 15 bases between. Per the germline V gene, CDR1 is SGDLS and CDR2 is YYNGEE. DNA of the CDR3: TGTGCCAGCAGCGCAGCCTTCGGTCGGACCTACGAGCAGTACTTC. Translation: CASSAAFGRTYEQYF.

This clone was detected only a few times. This sample includes further DNA sequences coding for the same CDR3. The gene calls are TRBV7-6 and TRBJ1-2; perhaps TRBD1 as D (6 bases). Per the germline V gene, CDR1 is SGHVS and CDR2 is FNYEAQ. This CDR3 is built from 15 residues. V lost 5 bases and J lost 5, with 18 bases in between. The CDR3 bases are TGTGCCAGCAGCCAAGGGGGTCGGGGTCGGTATGGCTACACCTTC. Protein: CASSQGGRGRYGYTF.

The genes are TRBV27 and TRBJ2-1; 7 nucleotides line up with TRBD1. The CDR3 consists of 16 residues. Germline V lookup: CDR1 MNHEY, CDR2 SMNVEV (reference sequence). The V and J ends lost 3 bases and 6 bases, in that order; junction bases with no gene match: 11. The CDR3 nucleotides read TGTGCCAGCAGTTTTGAGGGGACAGCCCTGGGCAATGAGCAGTTCTTC. Residues: CASSFEGTALGNEQFF.

The gene calls are TRBV5-4 and TRBJ2-1; tentative D call: TRBD2 (5 bases). The CDR3 totals 14 residues. V was shortened by 4 bases and J by 14 bases, with 22 bases between the two germline ends. In germline, CDR1 is SGHNT, CDR2 YYREEE (reference sequence). In DNA form, the CDR3 reads TGTGCCAGCAGCGCCATGGAGGTCAGGATAGGAGAGTTCTTC. As protein: CASSAMEVRIGEFF.

This clone was detected once. This chain uses TRBV19 with TRBJ1-1; the D gene is possibly TRBD1 (5 bases). Deletions cut 10 bases from V and 5 bases from J, with 20 bases between. This CDR3 contains 14 residues. Per the germline V gene, CDR1 is LNHDA and CDR2 is SQIVND (reference sequence). The CDR3 is CATVYQGFMTEAFF. In nucleotides, the CDR3 is TGTGCCACCGTATACCAGGGATTTATGACTGAAGCTTTCTTT. Drawing the rest from reference TRBV19 and TRBJ1-1, the complete variable domain is DGGITQSPKYLFRKEGQNVTLSCEQNLNHDAMYWYRQDPGQGLRLIYYSQIVNDFQKGDIAEGYSVSREKKESFPLTVTSAQKNPTAFYLCATVYQGFMTEAFFGQGTRLTVV.

The chain joins TRBV6-5 to TRBJ1-2; 8 bases match TRBD1. Germline V CDR1 and CDR2: MNHEY, SVGAGI. The CDR3 sequence is 12 residues long. The trim removed 6 bases at V and 4 bases at J, leaving 1 base unmatched. The CDR3: CASRTGVYGYTF. For the CDR3, the DNA is TGTGCCAGCAGGACAGGGGTCTATGGCTACACCTTC.

The chain has TRBV28 and TRBJ1-1; D remains unclear. This CDR3 spans 17 amino acids. Trimming shortened V by 2 bases and J by 0 bases, and 16 bases separated the two germline ends. Germline lookup yields CDR1 MDHEN and CDR2 SYDVKM. DNA of the CDR3: TGTGCCAGCAGTTTAAGGTCTGGCGGCGTTTTGAACACTGAAGCTTTCTTT. Its protein is CASSLRSGGVLNTEAFF.

The chain couples TRBV6-5 to TRBJ2-4, with a weak D call TRBD2 (5 bases). Germline V gene lookup returns CDR1 MNHEY and CDR2 SVGAGI. V was cut by 0 bases and J by 2 bases, with 5 bases left in between. The CDR3 sequence is 14 residues long. The CDR3 DNA reads TGTGCCAGCAGTTACTCCGGGACCAAAAACATTCAGTACTTC. Amino acid sequence: CASSYSGTKNIQYF.

The chain joins TRBV3-1 (or the pseudogene TRBV3-2) to TRBJ2-1, with D tentatively TRBD1 (5 bases). CDR1 is LGHDT, CDR2 YNNKEL, per germline (reference sequence). Trimming left V 3 bases short and J 7 bases short, with 13 bases between. The CDR3 has 14 residues. CDR3 nucleotides: TGTGCCAGCAGCCAGTTGGGGCGCGGTAATGAGCAGTTCTTC. The encoded protein is CASSQLGRGNEQFF.

The chain has TRBV6-6 and TRBJ1-6; TRBD1 matches 7 bases. CDR1 and CDR2 from the germline V gene are MNHNY and SVGAGI (reference sequence). The CDR3 extends over 15 amino acids. For the CDR3, the DNA is TGTGTCACAAGCCCGGGGACAGCCCTCTTACGGCCCCTCCACTTT. Its translation is CVTSPGTALLRPLHF.